These T cell receptor beta chains were read from a single sample in a study of cytomegalovirus exposure and HLA in healthy donors. The assay was immunoSEQ multiplex PCR, and TCRdb's table has in-frame clones only and misses some. The data show more than 80,000 clones, roughly 64% seen once. The sample was PBMCs. These receptors were obtained from a woman aged 35 to 49 in good health and CMV-seropositive. Each CDR3 is given with its conserved first and last residue. Each record gives: J gene, clone size, V gene, D gene, CDR3 DNA, CDR3 protein. D genes are given only for firm matches. Part of the rows lack a size; the others show once, few, many or a class for expanded clones.

j_gene: TRBJ1-1
abundance: NA
v_gene: TRBV10-2
d_gene: NA
CDR3nt: TGCGCCAGCAGTGAGTCAGCAGCTTTCTTT
CDR3aa: CASSESAAFF

j_gene: TRBJ2-7
abundance: NA
v_gene: TRBV28
d_gene: NA
CDR3nt: TGTGCCAGCAGTACCTCCCCAGGGGTGACGGCCGACTACGAGCAGTACTTC
CDR3aa: CASSTSPGVTADYEQYF

j_gene: TRBJ2-1
abundance: NA
v_gene: TRBV5-6
d_gene: TRBD2
CDR3nt: TGTGCCAGCAGCCTGGGAGCGGGATACTACAATGAGCAGTTCTTC
CDR3aa: CASSLGAGYYNEQFF

j_gene: TRBJ2-1
abundance: NA
v_gene: TRBV10-3
d_gene: NA
CDR3nt: TGTGCCATCAGCCAAGGGGCTGCGAGCTCCTACAATGAGCAGTTCTTC
CDR3aa: CAISQGAASSYNEQFF

j_gene: TRBJ2-1
abundance: NA
v_gene: TRBV25-1
d_gene: NA
CDR3nt: TGTGCCAGCAGAGGAATGCAGGATGAGCAGTTCTTC
CDR3aa: CASRGMQDEQFF

j_gene: TRBJ2-2
abundance: NA
v_gene: TRBV28
d_gene: TRBD2
CDR3nt: TGTGCCAGCAGTTTGACTAGCGGATTCACCGGGGAGCTGTTTTTT
CDR3aa: CASSLTSGFTGELFF

j_gene: TRBJ2-5
abundance: NA
v_gene: TRBV6-1
d_gene: NA
CDR3nt: TGTGCCAGCAGTGAACTCCCACCGGGACACCCGTACTTC
CDR3aa: CASSELPPGHPYF

j_gene: TRBJ1-5
abundance: NA
v_gene: TRBV7-9
d_gene: TRBD1
CDR3nt: TGTGCCAGCAGCTTAGCAGGGGGCTGGCAGCCCCAGCATTTT
CDR3aa: CASSLAGGWQPQHF

j_gene: TRBJ2-7
abundance: NA
v_gene: TRBV6-1
d_gene: NA
CDR3nt: TGTGCCAGCAGTGCTGCGGCCGCCGGCTCCTACGAGCAGTACTTC
CDR3aa: CASSAAAAGSYEQYF

j_gene: TRBJ2-4
abundance: NA
v_gene: TRBV5-4
d_gene: NA
CDR3nt: TGTGCCAGCAGTGTCTTTGTAGCCAAAAACATTCAGTACTTC
CDR3aa: CASSVFVAKNIQYF

j_gene: TRBJ2-1
abundance: NA
v_gene: TRBV10-2
d_gene: TRBD2
CDR3nt: TGCGCCAGCAGTGACCACACCGGGACTAGCGGGTACAATGAGCAGTTCTTC
CDR3aa: CASSDHTGTSGYNEQFF

j_gene: TRBJ1-1
abundance: few
v_gene: TRBV28
d_gene: NA
CDR3nt: TGTGCCAGCAGTTTGGGAGCCAGGCGGAACACTGAAGCTTTCTTT
CDR3aa: CASSLGARRNTEAFF

j_gene: TRBJ2-7
abundance: few
v_gene: TRBV29-1
d_gene: NA
CDR3nt: TGCAGCGTTGAAAGGGACTCCAACTCCTACGAGCAGTACTTC
CDR3aa: CSVERDSNSYEQYF

j_gene: TRBJ1-2
abundance: NA
v_gene: TRBV19
d_gene: TRBD1
CDR3nt: TGTGCCAGTAGTTTGAGCACCGGGACAGACTATGGCTACACCTTC
CDR3aa: CASSLSTGTDYGYTF

j_gene: TRBJ2-1
abundance: few
v_gene: TRBV6-6
d_gene: TRBD2
CDR3nt: TGTGCCAGCAGTTTCCCTAGCGGGCCGAATGAGCAGTTCTTC
CDR3aa: CASSFPSGPNEQFF

j_gene: TRBJ2-7
abundance: NA
v_gene: TRBV5-1
d_gene: TRBD2
CDR3nt: TGCGCCAGCAGCCCAGCGGGAGTGGGCGAGCAGTACTTC
CDR3aa: CASSPAGVGEQYF

j_gene: TRBJ1-1
abundance: NA
v_gene: TRBV14
d_gene: NA
CDR3nt: TGTGCCAGCAGCCTTAAACAGGGGAACACTGAAGCTTTCTTT
CDR3aa: CASSLKQGNTEAFF

j_gene: TRBJ2-2
abundance: NA
v_gene: TRBV2
d_gene: NA
CDR3nt: TGTGCCAGCAGCTATACTAGTGACGGGGAGCTGTTTTTT
CDR3aa: CASSYTSDGELFF

j_gene: TRBJ2-1
abundance: NA
v_gene: TRBV20-1
d_gene: NA
CDR3nt: TGCAGTGCTACGGCGGGCAATGAGCAGTTCTTC
CDR3aa: CSATAGNEQFF

j_gene: TRBJ1-1
abundance: NA
v_gene: TRBV28
d_gene: NA
CDR3nt: TGTGCCAGCAACACCCCGGGAGGGGCCACTGAAGCTTTCTTT
CDR3aa: CASNTPGGATEAFF

j_gene: TRBJ2-7
abundance: NA
v_gene: TRBV6-5
d_gene: NA
CDR3nt: TGTGCCAGCAGTGACCGGGACACTTCCTACGAGCAGTACTTC
CDR3aa: CASSDRDTSYEQYF

j_gene: TRBJ2-7
abundance: NA
v_gene: TRBV5-6
d_gene: TRBD1
CDR3nt: TGTGCCAGCAGCGTGGGACAGGGGGCTTACGAGCAGTACTTC
CDR3aa: CASSVGQGAYEQYF

j_gene: TRBJ1-5
abundance: few
v_gene: TRBV5-1
d_gene: NA
CDR3nt: TGCGCCAGCAGCTTGGAAGGGGAGCCCCAGCATTTT
CDR3aa: CASSLEGEPQHF

j_gene: TRBJ2-3
abundance: NA
v_gene: TRBV5-4
d_gene: TRBD2
CDR3nt: TGTGCCAGCAGCTTTAAACTAGCGGGAGGCGCAGATACGCAGTATTTT
CDR3aa: CASSFKLAGGADTQYF

j_gene: TRBJ2-7
abundance: NA
v_gene: TRBV9
d_gene: NA
CDR3nt: TGTGCCAGCAGCGACCACAGGGTCGCAGACGAGCAGTACTTC
CDR3aa: CASSDHRVADEQYF

j_gene: TRBJ2-2
abundance: NA
v_gene: TRBV10-1
d_gene: NA
CDR3nt: TGCGCCAGCAGTGTTGAGGTCACCGGGGAGCTGTTTTTT
CDR3aa: CASSVEVTGELFF

j_gene: TRBJ2-5
abundance: NA
v_gene: TRBV29-1
d_gene: NA
CDR3nt: TGCAGCGTCCCGGCGTCGGGTGGGGAGACCCAGTACTTC
CDR3aa: CSVPASGGETQYF

j_gene: TRBJ2-7
abundance: NA
v_gene: TRBV7-2
d_gene: TRBD1
CDR3nt: TGTGCCAGCAGCTTAGGATCAACGTGGGACAGATACTACGAGCAGTACTTC
CDR3aa: CASSLGSTWDRYYEQYF

j_gene: TRBJ2-3
abundance: NA
v_gene: TRBV5-4
d_gene: NA
CDR3nt: TGTGCCAGCAGCGTCCCGGGGACAGATACGCAGTATTTT
CDR3aa: CASSVPGTDTQYF

j_gene: TRBJ2-3
abundance: NA
v_gene: TRBV7-2
d_gene: NA
CDR3nt: TGTGCCAGCAGCACGACTAGAGGTACAGATACGCAGTATTTT
CDR3aa: CASSTTRGTDTQYF

j_gene: TRBJ1-2
abundance: NA
v_gene: TRBV27
d_gene: NA
CDR3nt: TGTGCCAGCAGTTTATTTCCAGGTGGTGGTTATGGCTACACCTTC
CDR3aa: CASSLFPGGGYGYTF

j_gene: TRBJ1-5
abundance: NA
v_gene: TRBV7-2
d_gene: NA
CDR3nt: TGTGCCAGCAGCCCCCTATCAGGGGTGAATCAGCCCCAGCATTTT
CDR3aa: CASSPLSGVNQPQHF

j_gene: TRBJ1-2
abundance: NA
v_gene: TRBV6-5
d_gene: NA
CDR3nt: TGTGCCAGCAGTTACTCGGTAGGGGGGGGCTATGGCTACACCTTC
CDR3aa: CASSYSVGGGYGYTF

j_gene: TRBJ1-2
abundance: NA
v_gene: TRBV19
d_gene: NA
CDR3nt: TGTGCCAGTAGTCCGAACAGTAACTATGGCTACACCTTC
CDR3aa: CASSPNSNYGYTF

j_gene: TRBJ1-5
abundance: few
v_gene: TRBV2
d_gene: NA
CDR3nt: TGTGCCAGCGGGACTTGGCGGGAGCAGCCCCAGCATTTT
CDR3aa: CASGTWREQPQHF

j_gene: TRBJ1-1
abundance: NA
v_gene: TRBV14
d_gene: NA
CDR3nt: TGTGCCAGCAGCCAAGGAATCCTGCTAAACACTGAAGCTTTCTTT
CDR3aa: CASSQGILLNTEAFF

j_gene: TRBJ1-3
abundance: NA
v_gene: TRBV7-7
d_gene: NA
CDR3nt: TGTGCCAGCAGCGCCCGCCAGGGGTCTGGAAACACCATATATTTT
CDR3aa: CASSARQGSGNTIYF

j_gene: TRBJ1-4
abundance: few
v_gene: TRBV19
d_gene: TRBD1
CDR3nt: TGTGCCAGCTCTCCGGGGGACAGGGGTAATGAAAAACTGTTTTTT
CDR3aa: CASSPGDRGNEKLFF